This TCR beta chain emerged from a study of T-cell memory formation after mild COVID-19. Study-wide results and caveats: Contracting CD4+ clones lay largely in CM and EM, with CD8+ ones residing in EMRA.

TCRdb used MiXCR to reprocess the 5' RACE reads, holding one entry per CDR3 protein. The repertoire holds about 30,000 distinct CDR3 sequences, with 9% to 15% as singletons. A remark on this clonotype: Its antigen is not known.

The ends were cut back, 0 bases at V and 4 bases at J, with 18 bases in the middle. The germline CDR1 and CDR2 sequences are MNHNY and SVGAGI (reference sequence). CDR3 length: 17 amino acids. The specimen was PBMCs or a T cell subset sorted from them (not recorded which). The sequence was obtained from an adult woman who had mild COVID-19 (a few samples of this study predate the infection). Cell type and time point are not known. The gene calls are TRBV6-6 and TRBJ1-2, with D perhaps TRBD1 (6 bases). The CDR3 region is CASSYSAGGRGGYGYTF. In nucleotides, the CDR3 is TGTGCCAGCAGTTACTCGGCGGGGGGCCGGGGCGGCTATGGCTACACCTTC.